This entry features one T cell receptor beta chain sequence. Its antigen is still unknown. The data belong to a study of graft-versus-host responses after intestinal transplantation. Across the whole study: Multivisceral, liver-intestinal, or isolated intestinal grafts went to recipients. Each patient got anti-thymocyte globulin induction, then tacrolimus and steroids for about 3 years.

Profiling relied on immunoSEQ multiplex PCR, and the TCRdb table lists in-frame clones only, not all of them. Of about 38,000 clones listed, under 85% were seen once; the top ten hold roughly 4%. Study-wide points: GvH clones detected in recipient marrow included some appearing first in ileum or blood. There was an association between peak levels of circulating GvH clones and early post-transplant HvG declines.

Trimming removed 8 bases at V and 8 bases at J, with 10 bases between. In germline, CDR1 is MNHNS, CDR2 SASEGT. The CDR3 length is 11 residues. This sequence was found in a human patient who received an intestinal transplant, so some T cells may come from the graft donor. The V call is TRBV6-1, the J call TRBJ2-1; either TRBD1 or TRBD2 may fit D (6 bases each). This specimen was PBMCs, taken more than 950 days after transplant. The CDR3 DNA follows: TGTGCCAGCGGACGGGGGCATGAGCAGTTCTTC. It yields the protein CASGRGHEQFF.